Ten or more counts support the clone carrying this TCR beta chain. The data originate from a study of read filtering for tumor transcriptome and immune sequencing. About the research overall: Whole-transcriptome libraries were prepared after DNase treatment.

The library was built from about 0.4 ug RNA with molecular barcoded adaptors for alpha/delta and beta/gamma chains. TCRdb recomputed calls from the reads with MiXCR, one row per CDR3 protein. The profile shows about 54,000 distinct CDR3 sequences, over 9% of them singletons. Sequencing was performed on a population of CD138-negative cells sorted from bone marrow. This receptor was taken from a donor aged 40 or over with multiple myeloma.

This chain's CDR3 is CAWSGDRNQPQHF. The CDR3 DNA reads TGTGCCTGGAGTGGGGATCGCAATCAGCCCCAGCATTTT. The chain uses TRBV30 and TRBJ1-5; no clear D gene. Per germline, CDR1 GTSNPN and CDR2 SVGIG (reference sequence). V was clipped by 1 base and J by 2 bases, with 6 bases between them. CDR3 length: 13 residues. Full variable domain (rest looked up from reference TRBV30 and TRBJ1-5): SQTIHQWPATLVQPVGSPLSLECTVEGTSNPNLYWYRQAAGRGLQLLFYSVGIGQISSEVPQNLSASRPQDRQFILSSKKLLLSDSGFYLCAWSGDRNQPQHFGDGTRLSIL.